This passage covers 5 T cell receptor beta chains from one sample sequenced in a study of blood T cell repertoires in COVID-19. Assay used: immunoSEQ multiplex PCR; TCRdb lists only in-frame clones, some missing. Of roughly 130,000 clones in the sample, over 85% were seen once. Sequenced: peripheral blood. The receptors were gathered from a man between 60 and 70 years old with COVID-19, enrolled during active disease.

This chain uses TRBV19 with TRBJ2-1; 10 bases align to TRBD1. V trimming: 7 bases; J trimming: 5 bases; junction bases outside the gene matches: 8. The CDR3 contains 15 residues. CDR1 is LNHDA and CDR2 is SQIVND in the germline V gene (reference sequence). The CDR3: CASTRDRGQDNEQFF. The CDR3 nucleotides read TGTGCCAGTACCAGGGACAGGGGCCAGGACAATGAGCAGTTCTTC.

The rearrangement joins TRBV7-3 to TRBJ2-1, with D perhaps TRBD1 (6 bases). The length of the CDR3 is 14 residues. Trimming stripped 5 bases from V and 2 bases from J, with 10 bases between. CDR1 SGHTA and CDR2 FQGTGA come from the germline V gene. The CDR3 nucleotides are TGTGCCAGCAGCCCAGGGGAAGCCTACAATGAGCAGTTCTTC. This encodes CASSPGEAYNEQFF.

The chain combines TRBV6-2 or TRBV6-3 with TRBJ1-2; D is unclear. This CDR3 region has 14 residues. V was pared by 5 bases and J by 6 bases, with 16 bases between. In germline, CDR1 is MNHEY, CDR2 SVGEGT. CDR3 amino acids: CASSGRGSLDGYTF. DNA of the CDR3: TGTGCCAGCAGTGGCAGAGGCAGTCTCGATGGCTACACCTTC.

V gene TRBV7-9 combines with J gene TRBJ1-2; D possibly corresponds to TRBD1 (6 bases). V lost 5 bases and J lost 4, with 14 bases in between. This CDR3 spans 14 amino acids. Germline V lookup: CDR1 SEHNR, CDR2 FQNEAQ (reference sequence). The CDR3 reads CASSPPQGIYGYTF. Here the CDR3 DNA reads TGTGCCAGCAGCCCGCCTCAGGGGATCTATGGCTACACCTTC.

The CDR3 nucleotides are TGTGCCAGCAGCTTCTTGACTAGCGGGAACGAGCAGTACTTC. Translating gives CASSFLTSGNEQYF. The chain has TRBV27 and TRBJ2-7; 11 nucleotides agree with TRBD2. Germline CDR1 and CDR2: MNHEY and SMNVEV (reference sequence). This CDR3 has 14 amino acids. V was clipped by 6 bases and J by 5 bases; unmatched bases: 6.